The 15 T cell receptor beta chains below come from one sample, sequenced in a study of cytomegalovirus exposure and HLA in healthy donors. The PCR contained 60 Vbeta and 13 Jbeta primers. Sequenced by immunoSEQ multiplex PCR; TCRdb stores in-frame clones only, minus some. This table holds roughly 170,000 clones, about four fifths found once. The sequencing sample was made of PBMCs. The receptors were sampled from a man between 18 and 35 years old in good health and CMV-seronegative.

The J gene is TRBJ2-1, the V gene TRBV5-6; D is possibly TRBD2 (6 bases). Trimming left V 0 bases short and J 15 bases short, with 10 bases between. The germline CDR1 and CDR2 sequences are SGHDT and YYEEEE. The CDR3 contains 11 residues. CDR3 DNA sequence: TGTGCCAGCAGCTTGGCGGGGGTGGGGTTCTTC. Protein: CASSLAGVGFF.

The chain combines TRBV6-1 with TRBJ2-5, with 9 bases fitting TRBD2. The CDR3 is 14 residues long. Germline loops: CDR1 MNHNS, CDR2 SASEGT. With V trimmed by 4 bases and J by 5 bases, 5 bases remained unmatched. CDR3: CASSVWLAGETQYF. CDR3 DNA sequence: TGTGCCAGCAGTGTGTGGCTAGCGGGGGAGACCCAGTACTTC.

The chain uses TRBV18 and TRBJ2-1; D is perhaps TRBD1 (5 bases). The CDR3 sequence is 12 residues long. Germline V gives CDR1 KGHSH, CDR2 LQKENI. V lost 6 bases, J lost 5 bases, and 8 bases lay in between. CDR3 sequence (DNA): TGTGCCAGCTCCAGGGATGACAATGAGCAGTTCTTC. Protein: CASSRDDNEQFF.

The chain joins TRBV13 to TRBJ2-7, with a tentative D call TRBD2 (6 bases). The CDR3 covers 14 residues. Germline loops: CDR1 PRHDT, CDR2 FYEKMQ (reference sequence). V was trimmed by 1 base and J by 5 bases, leaving 12 bases between them. For the CDR3, the DNA is TGTGCCAGCAGCTTAGTGGGGGGAGGCGACGAGCAGTACTTC. Protein product: CASSLVGGGDEQYF. Full variable domain (missing parts from reference TRBV13 and TRBJ2-7): AAGVIQSPRHLIKEKRETATLKCYPIPRHDTVYWYQQGPGQDPQFLISFYEKMQSDKGSIPDRFSAQQFSDYHSELNMSSLELGDSALYFCASSLVGGGDEQYFGPGTRLTVT.

The table lists this clone with a few counts. This rearrangement joins TRBV7-9 to TRBJ2-7; weak D call: TRBD2 (5 bases). The germline V gene encodes CDR1 SEHNR and CDR2 FQNEAQ (reference sequence). V was cut by 5 bases and J by 0 bases, with 11 bases left in between. The CDR3 has 14 amino acids. This CDR3 reads CASSPPGSSYEQYF. In DNA, the CDR3 is TGTGCCAGCAGCCCACCGGGAAGCTCCTACGAGCAGTACTTC.

This chain uses TRBV27 with TRBJ2-7; D might be TRBD2 (5 bases). Trimming removed 5 bases at V and 2 bases at J, with 7 bases between. CDR1 and CDR2 from the germline V gene are MNHEY and SMNVEV (reference sequence). CDR3 length: 12 residues. The CDR3 DNA reads as TGTGCCAGCAGTCCCGGGGCCTACGAGCAGTACTTC. It encodes CASSPGAYEQYF.

The chain has TRBV18 and TRBJ2-5, with a possible D match to TRBD2 (6 bases). From germline, CDR1 is KGHSH and CDR2 LQKENI. V was cut by 0 bases and J by 5 bases, with 13 bases left in between. The CDR3 consists of 15 residues. This chain's CDR3 is CASSPPGLSAETQYF. The CDR3, as DNA: TGTGCCAGCTCACCACCCGGACTATCAGCCGAGACCCAGTACTTC. The full variable domain, with the rest looked up from reference TRBV18 and TRBJ2-5, is NAGVMQNPRHLVRRRGQEARLRCSPMKGHSHVYWYRQLPEEGLKFMVYLQKENIIDESGMPKERFSAEFPKEGPSILRIQQVVRGDSAAYFCASSPPGLSAETQYFGPGTRLLVL.

V is TRBV4-1 and J is TRBJ2-3, with TRBD1 matching over 8 bases. The V and J ends lost 2 bases and 0 bases, in that order; junction bases with no gene match: 10. Germline-derived CDR1 and CDR2 are MGHRA and YSYEKL. CDR3 length: 18 residues. CDR3 sequence reads: CASSQFGTGPPSTDTQYF. CDR3 DNA sequence: TGCGCCAGCAGCCAATTTGGGACAGGTCCTCCAAGCACAGATACGCAGTATTTT.

The V and J genes are TRBV19 and TRBJ2-7; the match to TRBD1 covers 9 bases. This CDR3 is built from 13 residues. The V segment lost 9 bases and the J segment 4 bases; nucleotides outside the gene matches: 7. Germline-derived CDR1 and CDR2 are LNHDA and SQIVND (reference sequence). As DNA, the CDR3 is TGTGCCAGCAACGAGGGGACAGGGTACGAGCAGTACTTC. Residues: CASNEGTGYEQYF.

Only one count was recorded for this clone. V usage is TRBV18 and J usage is TRBJ2-1; 8 positions agree with TRBD1. J was trimmed by 9 bases and V by 1 base; bases with no gene match: 5. The germline V gene has CDR1 KGHSH and CDR2 LQKENI. The CDR3 sequence is 14 residues long. In DNA, the CDR3 is TGTGCCAGCTCACCACTTGACAGGGGAGGTGAGCAGTTCTTC. It is translated as CASSPLDRGGEQFF.

V gene TRBV5-1 combines with J gene TRBJ1-6, with D possibly matching TRBD1 (5 bases). From germline, CDR1 is SGHRS and CDR2 YFSETQ. Trimming took off 0 bases at V and 5 bases at J, with 18 bases between the two ends. The CDR3 spans 18 residues. Here the CDR3 DNA reads TGCGCCAGCAGCTTGGGAGGCGGGGGTACAATGAATAATTCACCCCTCCACTTT. Its protein is CASSLGGGGTMNNSPLHF.

There are a few counts of this clone. The chain employs TRBV4-1 and TRBJ1-1; D unresolved. Germline V gene lookup returns CDR1 MGHRA and CDR2 YSYEKL. There are 14 residues in the CDR3. V lost 6 bases and J lost 1, with 12 bases in between. CDR3 in amino acids: CASRSSMRNTEAFF. For the CDR3, the DNA is TGCGCCAGCAGGTCCTCGATGAGGAACACTGAAGCTTTCTTT.

The chain links TRBV25-1 to TRBJ1-1; D unresolved. Germline lookup yields CDR1 MGHDK and CDR2 SYGVNS. The CDR3 is made up of 14 amino acids. The V gene lost 1 base and the J gene lost 5 bases, with 11 bases spanning the gap. For the CDR3, the DNA is TGTGCCAGCAGTGAATTCGGCGGGAATACTGAAGCTTTCTTT. Protein: CASSEFGGNTEAFF. Based on the CDR3 plus reference TRBV25-1 and TRBJ1-1, the full variable domain is EADIYQTPRYLVIGTGKKITLECSQTMGHDKMYWYQQDPGMELHLIHYSYGVNSTEKGDLSSESTVSRIRTEHFPLTLESARPSHTSQYLCASSEFGGNTEAFFGQGTRLTVV.

The chain recombines TRBV14 with TRBJ1-1; tentatively, D is TRBD1 (5 bases). The ends were cut back, 1 base at V and 4 bases at J, with 13 bases in the middle. The CDR3 totals 15 residues. CDR1 is SGHDN, CDR2 FVKESK, per germline. Written as DNA, the CDR3 is TGTGCCAGCAGCCAAGCTCCAGGGATGTTCACTGAAGCTTTCTTT. Translating it yields CASSQAPGMFTEAFF.

The chain has TRBV6-5 and TRBJ2-3; no reliable D call. The CDR3 length is 13 residues. CDR1 is MNHEY and CDR2 is SVGAGI in the germline V gene. V lost 0 bases and J lost 6, with 7 bases in between. CDR3 nucleotides: TGTGCCAGCAGTTACTCCAGTCTGGATACGCAGTATTTT. Its protein is CASSYSSLDTQYF.